Listed below are T cell receptor beta chains from one sample, sequenced in a study of T cell responses to AZD1222 COVID-19 vaccine. Only in-frame clones appear in the TCRdb table, and some are missing; sequencing was by immunoSEQ multiplex PCR. The sample has 150,000 to 200,000 clones; roughly 92% are singletons. The sample here was peripheral blood, taken on day 0 of AZD1222 vaccination. All receptors derive from an adult in good health. Each CDR3 is given with its conserved first and last residue. D genes are given only for firm matches. The size entry is marked missing in some rows and otherwise reads once, few, many or a size class.

V	D	J	size	CDR3	DNA
TRBV9	TRBD1	TRBJ1-5	NA	CASSATGQGYQPQHF	TGTGCCAGCAGCGCTACCGGACAGGGATATCAGCCCCAGCATTTT
TRBV6-5	NA	TRBJ2-7	NA	CASSNGDKRSEQYF	TGTGCCAGCAGTAACGGGGACAAGCGGAGCGAGCAGTACTTC
TRBV2	NA	TRBJ1-2	NA	CASSERTPGGYTF	TGTGCCAGCAGTGAAAGGACCCCTGGGGGCTACACCTTC
TRBV29-1	TRBD1	TRBJ1-2	NA	CSAATGGPAYGYTF	TGCAGCGCTGCCACAGGGGGCCCAGCCTATGGCTACACCTTC
TRBV19	TRBD1	TRBJ2-2	NA	CASSVQGAGTGELFF	TGTGCCAGTAGTGTACAGGGGGCCGGGACCGGGGAGCTGTTTTTT
TRBV4-1	NA	TRBJ2-3	once	CASSPLHLTDTQYF	TGCGCCAGCAGCCCCCTCCACCTCACAGATACGCAGTATTTT
TRBV18	TRBD2	TRBJ2-3	NA	CASSLRTSGGQSTDTQYF	TGTGCCAGCTCACTCCGGACTAGCGGGGGGCAGAGCACAGATACGCAGTATTTT
TRBV7-2	NA	TRBJ2-2	NA	CASSLVATGELFF	TGTGCCAGCAGCTTAGTGGCCACCGGGGAGCTGTTTTTT
TRBV15	NA	TRBJ2-7	NA	CATSRAWRSYEQYF	TGTGCCACCAGCAGAGCTTGGCGGTCCTACGAGCAGTACTTC
TRBV19	TRBD1	TRBJ2-1	NA	CASQGQGNEQFF	TGTGCCAGTCAGGGACAGGGCAATGAGCAGTTCTTC
TRBV2	NA	TRBJ2-6	once	CASSGESPSGANVLTF	TGTGCCAGCAGTGGGGAGAGTCCCTCTGGGGCCAACGTCCTGACTTTC
TRBV7-8	TRBD1	TRBJ2-7	NA	CASSPGTGNLLSYEQYF	TGTGCCAGCAGCCCCGGGACAGGGAATCTCTTAAGCTACGAGCAGTACTTC
TRBV3-1/TRBV3-2	NA	TRBJ1-3	NA	CASSQEGVLLSGNTIYF	TGTGCCAGCAGCCAAGAAGGGGTGCTTCTCTCTGGAAACACCATATATTTT
TRBV2	NA	TRBJ2-2	NA	CASRTQNTGELFF	TGTGCCAGCAGAACCCAAAACACCGGGGAGCTGTTTTTT
TRBV28	NA	TRBJ1-1	NA	CASSPGSLMNTEAFF	TGTGCCAGCAGTCCGGGGTCCTTAATGAACACTGAAGCTTTCTTT
TRBV25-1	NA	TRBJ1-3	NA	CASSGQGNTIYF	TGTGCCAGCAGTGGGCAGGGAAACACCATATATTTT
TRBV19	NA	TRBJ2-2	NA	CASHETGAGELFF	TGTGCCAGTCATGAAACGGGCGCCGGGGAGCTGTTTTTT
TRBV9	TRBD1	TRBJ1-5	NA	CASSVEGQGGQPQHF	TGTGCCAGCAGCGTAGAGGGACAGGGGGGTCAGCCCCAGCATTTT
TRBV5-6	NA	TRBJ1-2	once	CASSLQGNYGYTF	TGTGCCAGCAGCTTACAGGGTAACTATGGCTACACCTTC
TRBV7-3	NA	TRBJ1-2	NA	CASSLSGAPGGYTF	TGTGCCAGCAGCTTGTCGGGGGCCCCAGGAGGCTACACCTTC
TRBV6-1	TRBD2	TRBJ2-4	NA	CASSETAGGKDIQYF	TGTGCCAGCAGTGAAACAGCGGGGGGGAAGGACATTCAGTACTTC
TRBV5-5	TRBD1	TRBJ1-5	NA	CASSGRQGREPQHF	TGTGCCAGCAGCGGTAGACAGGGGAGGGAGCCCCAGCATTTT
TRBV29-1	NA	TRBJ1-2	NA	CSVELSLTYGYTF	TGCAGCGTTGAGCTCAGTCTTACCTATGGCTACACCTTC
TRBV11-2	TRBD1	TRBJ2-1	NA	CASSLSGGTEQFF	TGTGCCAGCAGCTTATCAGGGGGCACTGAGCAGTTCTTC
TRBV9	NA	TRBJ1-1	NA	CASSPRAGSTVNTEAFF	TGTGCCAGCAGCCCCAGAGCGGGGTCGACAGTGAACACTGAAGCTTTCTTT
TRBV9	NA	TRBJ2-1	NA	CASSSRDTPYNEQFF	TGTGCCAGCAGCTCCCGGGACACCCCCTACAATGAGCAGTTCTTC
TRBV7-8	TRBD1	TRBJ1-1	NA	CASSSQGTLNTEAFF	TGTGCCAGCAGCTCACAGGGGACCCTGAACACTGAAGCTTTCTTT
TRBV10-3	NA	TRBJ1-2	NA	CATVPDRSTNYGYTF	TGTGCCACTGTCCCCGACAGGTCCACTAACTATGGCTACACCTTC
TRBV2	NA	TRBJ2-5	NA	CASSESRQETQYF	TGTGCCAGCAGTGAATCGCGACAAGAGACCCAGTACTTC
TRBV9	NA	TRBJ2-3	NA	CASSVVVGSDTQYF	TGTGCCAGCAGCGTAGTGGTAGGCTCAGATACGCAGTATTTT
TRBV5-1	NA	TRBJ1-1	once	CASRLEVLNTEAFF	TGCGCCAGTCGTTTGGAAGTTCTGAACACTGAAGCTTTCTTT
TRBV2	TRBD1	TRBJ1-2	NA	CAGRDRANYGYTF	TGTGCCGGCCGGGACAGGGCTAACTATGGCTACACCTTC
TRBV7-9	NA	TRBJ1-2	NA	CASSLDGNAGYTF	TGTGCCAGCAGCTTAGACGGGAACGCTGGCTACACCTTC
TRBV6-5	NA	TRBJ1-4	NA	CASMEGRANEKLFF	TGTGCCAGCATGGAGGGGCGGGCTAATGAAAAACTGTTTTTT
TRBV6-1	TRBD1	TRBJ1-1	NA	CASSEGRDREAFF	TGTGCCAGCAGTGAGGGTCGGGACAGGGAAGCTTTCTTT
TRBV4-1	TRBD1	TRBJ2-7	once	CASSQPGQGIYEQYF	TGCGCCAGCAGCCAACCCGGACAGGGGATCTACGAGCAGTACTTC
TRBV12-3/TRBV12-4	NA	TRBJ1-6	NA	CATRTSSASPLHF	TGTGCCACCCGAACATCTTCGGCTTCACCCCTCCACTTT